The 19 T cell receptor beta chains below come from one sample, sequenced in a study of cytomegalovirus exposure and HLA in healthy donors. Vbeta (60) and Jbeta (13) primers were used in the PCR. The assay was immunoSEQ multiplex PCR, and TCRdb's table has in-frame clones only and misses some. The data hold 150,000 to 200,000 clones, with around four fifths observed a single time. Sample: PBMCs. These receptors were taken from a woman aged 25 to 45 in good health and CMV-seronegative.

This chain connects TRBV5-1 to TRBJ1-2, with D perhaps matching TRBD1 (5 bases). Trimming shortened V by 0 bases and J by 2 bases, and 8 bases separated the two germline ends. The CDR3 is made up of 14 amino acids. From germline, CDR1 is SGHRS and CDR2 YFSETQ. CDR3 loop: CASSLDGGNYGYTF. For the CDR3, the DNA is TGCGCCAGCAGCTTGGACGGGGGGAACTATGGCTACACCTTC.

This rearrangement joins TRBV5-4 to TRBJ1-2; 9 bases map to TRBD1. The germline V gene has CDR1 SGHNT and CDR2 YYREEE (reference sequence). V shed 3 bases, J shed 8 bases, and the junction held 8 bases outside the gene matches. The CDR3 sequence is 14 residues long. Written as DNA, the CDR3 is TGTGCCAGCAGCTCCTTGGACAGGGGACGGGGCTACACCTTC. Protein: CASSSLDRGRGYTF.

This chain connects TRBV6-1 to TRBJ1-2; no definite D call. The CDR3 sequence is 13 residues long. V was clipped by 4 bases and J by 4 bases, with 10 bases between them. Germline CDR1 and CDR2: MNHNS and SASEGT. CDR3 sequence: CASSAERFYGYTF. DNA of the CDR3: TGTGCCAGCAGTGCGGAGAGGTTCTATGGCTACACCTTC.

This chain uses TRBV7-2 with TRBJ1-2; 7 bases map to TRBD1. The V segment lost 4 bases and the J segment 8 bases; nucleotides outside the gene matches: 7. The CDR3 has 13 amino acids. Germline CDR1 reads SGHTA; CDR2 reads FQGNSA. The CDR3 DNA follows: TGTGCCAGCAGCTCCGACAGGGTAGGCGGCTACACCTTC. It translates to CASSSDRVGGYTF.

This clone was seen once. The chain recombines TRBV7-9 with TRBJ1-5; TRBD1 matches 7 bases. The CDR3 consists of 16 residues. V gave up 5 bases and J gave up 6 bases; unmatched junction bases: 13. From germline, CDR1 is SEHNR and CDR2 FQNEAQ (reference sequence). CDR3 DNA: TGTGCCAGCAGCCCCGGGACAGCGAGTGGTAGTCAGCCCCAGCATTTT. Translated, it gives CASSPGTASGSQPQHF.

This chain connects TRBV27 to TRBJ2-5; TRBD1 agrees at 9 bases. The J call may be in error: the DNA end matches TRBJ2-7 better. The CDR3 spans 17 residues. Germline loops: CDR1 MNHEY, CDR2 SMNVEV (reference sequence). CDR3 sequence reads: CASSLGTSGQGRNEQYF. The CDR3 DNA is TGTGCCAGCAGTTTAGGGACCTCGGGACAGGGTCGCAACGAGCAGTACTTC.

This clone was seen a handful of times. This chain uses TRBV7-2 with TRBJ2-7; 9 bases line up with TRBD2. Germline V gives CDR1 SGHTA, CDR2 FQGNSA. The CDR3 has 17 amino acids. V lost 1 base, J lost 3 bases, and 10 bases stayed unmatched. CDR3 DNA sequence: TGTGCCAGCAGCTTAGTTGGCGGGGGGGCCTGGGGCTACGAGCAGTACTTC. Its protein is CASSLVGGGAWGYEQYF.

Only one count was recorded for this clone. This chain uses TRBV4-1 with TRBJ1-4; D not resolved. Trimming removed 3 bases at V and 8 bases at J, with 13 bases between. This CDR3 has 14 amino acids. In germline, CDR1 is MGHRA, CDR2 YSYEKL. CDR3 loop: CASSHRGYGEKLFF. CDR3 DNA: TGCGCCAGCAGCCACCGGGGATATGGGGAAAAACTGTTTTTT.

The V call is TRBV14, the J call TRBJ1-5, with D possibly being TRBD1 (6 bases). Germline CDR1 is SGHDN and CDR2 is FVKESK. Trimming left V 3 bases short and J 7 bases short, with 13 bases between. There are 14 residues in the CDR3. The CDR3 DNA sequence: TGTGCCAGCAGCCATGGCGGGGGCGGCCAGCCCCAGCATTTT. This encodes CASSHGGGGQPQHF.

This clone was detected once. This rearrangement joins TRBV21-1 to TRBJ1-2; TRBD1, the table's D call, lacks a check against the DNA. TRBV21-1 is recorded as a pseudogene. The CDR3 consists of 16 residues. This chain's CDR3 is CASSKTNRGHNYGYTF. The CDR3 DNA is TGTGCCAGCAGCAAAACCAACAGGGGTCATAACTATGGCTACACCTTC.

This clone was counted only a few times. The rearrangement links TRBV11-2 to TRBJ1-2; tentatively, D is TRBD1 (5 bases). The CDR3 loop spans 12 amino acids. CDR1 is SGHAT and CDR2 is FQNNGV in the germline V gene. The ends were cut back, 4 bases at V and 7 bases at J, with 10 bases in the middle. DNA of the CDR3: TGTGCCAGCAGCTATGGACACACTGGCTACACCTTC. Its protein is CASSYGHTGYTF. Full variable domain (remainder filled in from reference TRBV11-2 and TRBJ1-2): EAGVAQSPRYKIIEKRQSVAFWCNPISGHATLYWYQQILGQGPKLLIQFQNNGVVDDSQLPKDRFSAERLKGVDSTLKIQPAKLEDSAVYLCASSYGHTGYTFGSGTRLTVV.

The V call is TRBV30, the J call TRBJ2-5, with 9 bases matching TRBD2. The germline V gene encodes CDR1 GTSNPN and CDR2 SVGIG (reference sequence). The CDR3 length is 16 residues. J lost 2 bases, V lost 4 bases, and 11 bases had no gene match. DNA for the CDR3: TGTGCCTGGATGGTCCCGCTAGCGGGGCCTCAAGAGACCCAGTACTTC. Translated, it gives CAWMVPLAGPQETQYF. The full variable domain, in which reference TRBV30 and TRBJ2-5 provide the parts outside the CDR3, is SQTIHQWPATLVQPVGSPLSLECTVEGTSNPNLYWYRQAAGRGLQLLFYSVGIGQISSEVPQNLSASRPQDRQFILSSKKLLLSDSGFYLCAWMVPLAGPQETQYFGPGTRLLVL.

CDR3 loop: CASSSAVQGPTEAFF. In DNA form, the CDR3 reads TGTGCCAGCAGCTCAGCTGTCCAGGGGCCGACTGAAGCTTTCTTT. The genes are TRBV9 and TRBJ1-1; D is perhaps TRBD1 (6 bases). The ends were cut back, 4 bases at V and 5 bases at J, with 18 bases in the middle. Germline V lookup: CDR1 SGDLS, CDR2 YYNGEE. The CDR3 is 15 amino acids.

The rearrangement uses TRBV30 and TRBJ1-1, with a weak D call TRBD1 (6 bases). The CDR3 contains 14 residues. CDR1 and CDR2 from the germline V gene are GTSNPN and SVGIG (reference sequence). V was cut by 3 bases and J by 0 bases, with 11 bases left in between. The CDR3, as DNA: TGTGCCTGGAGGAAGAGGGGGTTGAACACTGAAGCTTTCTTT. It specifies CAWRKRGLNTEAFF.

V gene TRBV19 combines with J gene TRBJ1-2; D possibly corresponds to TRBD1 (6 bases). Germline V CDR1 and CDR2: LNHDA, SQIVND (reference sequence). This CDR3 has 13 residues. Trimming removed 6 bases from V and 4 bases from J, with 12 bases in between. The chain's CDR3 is CASRSQGLYGYTF. The CDR3 DNA follows: TGTGCCAGTAGGTCGCAGGGGCTCTATGGCTACACCTTC.

This sequence joins TRBV7-9 and TRBJ1-1; D ambiguous. CDR1 SEHNR and CDR2 FQNEAQ come from the germline V gene (reference sequence). The CDR3 covers 11 residues. V lost 4 bases, J lost 7 bases, and 7 bases lay in between. The CDR3 coding sequence is TGTGCCAGCAGCTCAGGAGGTGAAGCTTTCTTT. Protein product: CASSSGGEAFF.

CDR3 region: CASSESRSRNEQFF. DNA of the CDR3: TGCGCCAGCAGTGAGTCGAGATCTAGGAATGAGCAGTTCTTC. The chain carries TRBV10-2 and TRBJ2-1; D uncertain. The length of the CDR3 is 14 residues. Germline loops: CDR1 WSHSY, CDR2 SAAADI. Trimming stripped 0 bases from V and 7 bases from J, with 10 bases between.

Details on this clone: Other nucleotide sequences from this sample produce the same CDR3. V usage is TRBV9 and J usage is TRBJ1-2; 9 nucleotides align to TRBD1. Germline V CDR1 and CDR2: SGDLS, YYNGEE. V trimming: 4 bases; J trimming: 8 bases; junction bases outside the gene matches: 9. The CDR3 length is 14 residues. CDR3 in amino acids: CASSPTTGGAGYTF. The CDR3 DNA follows: TGTGCCAGCAGCCCTACCACAGGGGGCGCAGGCTACACCTTC.

The table lists this clone with a few counts. The chain has TRBV7-8 and TRBJ2-6; TRBD1 might be the D (7 bases). Germline CDR1 reads SGHVS; CDR2 reads FQNEAQ. The CDR3 runs 17 residues. V was trimmed by 2 bases and J by 3 bases, leaving 14 bases between them. Here the CDR3 reads CASSLSQGGGGANVLTF. CDR3 coding DNA: TGTGCCAGCAGCTTATCGCAGGGGGGAGGTGGGGCCAACGTCCTGACTTTC.